The following is a T cell receptor beta chain sequence with its context. Its antigen is not known. PCR amplification relied on 60 Vbeta primers (plus 13 Jbeta primers). Some clones are missing from TCRdb's copy, which holds only in-frame ones; the method was immunoSEQ multiplex PCR. The sample lists some 40,000 clones, about 74% occurring once. The donors (healthy individuals) were bone marrow donors. The data were taken from a study of cytomegalovirus exposure and HLA in healthy donors. Study results and limitations: In all likelihood, a cluster of highly shared sequence variants was a sequencing artifact. An ancestry cluster, one associated with Asian ancestry, reportedly showed fewer N-insertions than the roughly 670-donor mean in a later analysis.

Germline assignment: CDR1 SGDLS and CDR2 YYNGEE. This CDR3 region has 15 residues. V trimming: 3 bases; J trimming: 2 bases; junction bases outside the gene matches: 7. The chain carries TRBV9 and TRBJ2-5, with 7 bases lining up with TRBD1. The sample consisted of PBMCs. This TCR was recovered from a man between 25 and 39 years old in good health and CMV-seronegative. CDR3 sequence reads: CASSDGTALQETQYF. CDR3 nucleotide sequence: TGTGCCAGCAGCGACGGGACAGCGCTACAAGAGACCCAGTACTTC.